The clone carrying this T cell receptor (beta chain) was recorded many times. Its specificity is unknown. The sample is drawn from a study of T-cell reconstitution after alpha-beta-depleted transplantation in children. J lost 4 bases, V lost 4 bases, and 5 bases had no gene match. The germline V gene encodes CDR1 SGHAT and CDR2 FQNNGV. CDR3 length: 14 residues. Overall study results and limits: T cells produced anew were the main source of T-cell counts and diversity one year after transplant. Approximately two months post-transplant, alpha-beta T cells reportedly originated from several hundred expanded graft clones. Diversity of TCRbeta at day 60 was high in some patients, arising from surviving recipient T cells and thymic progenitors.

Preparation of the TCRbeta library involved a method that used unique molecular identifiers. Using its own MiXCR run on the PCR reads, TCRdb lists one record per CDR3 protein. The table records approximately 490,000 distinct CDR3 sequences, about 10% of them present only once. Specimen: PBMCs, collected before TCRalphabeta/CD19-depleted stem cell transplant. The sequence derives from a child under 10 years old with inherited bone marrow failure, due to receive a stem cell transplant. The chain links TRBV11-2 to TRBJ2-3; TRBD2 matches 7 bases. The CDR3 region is CASSSTSPPDTQYF. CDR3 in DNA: TGTGCCAGCAGCTCGACTAGCCCTCCAGATACGCAGTATTTT.